This T cell receptor (beta chain) is from a study of CD8+CD57+ T cells in acquired aplastic anemia. Study summary: The study obtained an average of approximately 2.9 ug of DNA from sorted CD4+ and CD8+ cells.

Selection for sequencing was limited to patients who had shown CD8+CD57+ cell expansion by flow cytometry. TCR beta VDJ and CDR3 profiling used genomic DNA as template. TCRdb fed the reads into MiXCR, producing one record per CDR3 protein. This sample has around 170,000 distinct CDR3 sequences; approximately 48% occur once, and the top ten carry around 9.7%. Unmatched junction bases numbered 14, after V lost 0 bases and J lost 8 bases. Per germline, CDR1 MGHRA and CDR2 YSYEKL. The CDR3 consists of 19 residues. Material: sorted CD4+, CD8+, or CD8+CD57+ T cells (not recorded which) from PBMCs. The TCR sequence derives from a human donor with aplastic anemia. This chain uses TRBV4-1 with TRBJ2-2, with 11 bases aligning to TRBD2. In nucleotides, the CDR3 is TGCGCCAGCAGCCAAGATCTACCGCGCCTAGCGGGAGGTTCTGGGGAGCTGTTTTTT. Translation gives CASSQDLPRLAGGSGELFF.